Shown below are 23 T cell receptor beta chains from a single sample sequenced in a study of metastatic and nonmetastatic thyroid tumors. Prior to thyroid surgery, none of the patients had received any treatment. TCRdb re-called the PCR reads through MiXCR. This sample has some 54,000 clones, with around a sixth found just once. The specimen sequenced was blood. Receptors originate from a female donor with papillary thyroid cancer or a benign thyroid nodule (not recorded which). Some clones in this sample may be carry-over from other donors' samples.

This clone occurred many times. V is TRBV28 and J is TRBJ2-1, with TRBD2 matching 7 bases. CDR1 is MDHEN, CDR2 SYDVKM, per germline. The CDR3 has 15 residues. The V segment lost 2 bases and the J segment 4 bases; nucleotides outside the gene matches: 5. CDR3 sequence: CASSLGAGLYNEQFF. The CDR3 DNA reads TGTGCCAGCAGTTTAGGAGCGGGACTGTACAATGAGCAGTTCTTC.

CDR3 nucleotides: TGTGCCAGCAGTTTGGGGGGGATTGGTAGCGGGATTTTCTACGAGCAGTACTTC. It translates to CASSLGGIGSGIFYEQYF. The chain carries TRBV28 and TRBJ2-7; 8 bases line up with TRBD2. V lost 3 bases, J lost 3 bases, and 16 bases stayed unmatched. Germline V CDR1 and CDR2: MDHEN, SYDVKM. The CDR3 extends over 18 amino acids.

This clone showed up just a few times. Since a much larger clone is just one base distant, this may be a read error. The chain recombines TRBV18 with TRBJ1-1, with 7 bases fitting TRBD1. The trim removed 5 bases at V and 7 bases at J, leaving 16 bases unmatched. The germline gives CDR1 KGHSH, CDR2 LQKENI. This CDR3 region has 16 residues. CDR3 bases: TGTGCCAGCTCAGCTTGGACAGAGACAGGGAATATTGAAGCTTTCTTT. Protein: CASSAWTETGNIEAFF. Drawing the rest from reference TRBV18 and TRBJ1-1, the complete variable domain is NAGVMQNPRHLVRRRGQEARLRCSPMKGHSHVYWYRQLPEEGLKFMVYLQKENIIDESGMPKERFSAEFPKEGPSILRIQQVVRGDSAAYFCASSAWTETGNIEAFFGQGTRLTVV.

The chain is built from TRBV28 and TRBJ1-5, with 8 nucleotides matching TRBD1. Germline V gene sequence: CDR1 MDHEN, CDR2 SYDVKM. This CDR3 comprises 14 residues. The trim removed 6 bases at V and 7 bases at J, leaving 8 bases unmatched. The CDR3 loop reads CASRVPGGGQPQHF. CDR3 bases: TGTGCCAGCAGGGTTCCAGGGGGCGGACAGCCCCAGCATTTT.

This clone was seen repeatedly, ten times or more. This chain links TRBV5-1 with TRBJ2-2; tentative D call: TRBD1 (6 bases). Trimming stripped 1 base from V and 0 bases from J, with 7 bases between. CDR1 SGHRS and CDR2 YFSETQ come from the germline V gene. The CDR3 is made up of 15 amino acids. The CDR3, as DNA: TGCGCCAGCAGCTTGTCAGGGGCGAACACCGGGGAGCTGTTTTTT. Translating it yields CASSLSGANTGELFF.

This clone came up many times. The V and J genes are TRBV20-1 and TRBJ2-1; 7 bases line up with TRBD2. V was pared by 1 base and J by 10 bases, with 7 bases of the junction left unmatched. The CDR3 is 13 residues long. Germline V CDR1 and CDR2: DFQATT, SNEGSKA (reference sequence). CDR3: CSARGWAGEEQFF. CDR3 coding DNA: TGCAGTGCTAGAGGTTGGGCGGGAGAAGAGCAGTTCTTC.

This clone came up many times. The rearrangement joins TRBV12-3 or TRBV12-4 to TRBJ1-1; D call uncertain. V was pared by 1 base and J by 6 bases, with 9 bases between. The CDR3 runs to 13 residues. The CDR3 coding sequence is TGTGCCAGCAGTTTAGGGCCGCGGGCTGAAGCTTTCTTT. Amino acid sequence: CASSLGPRAEAFF.

By proportion, this clone is medium-sized. The genes are TRBV12-3 or TRBV12-4 and TRBJ2-7; TRBD1 might be the D (6 bases). V lost 8 bases and J lost 4, with 9 bases in between. The CDR3 is 11 amino acids. The CDR3 protein is CASGTHYEQYF. The DNA of the CDR3 is TGTGCCAGCGGGACACATTACGAGCAGTACTTC.

This chain's CDR3 is CATSDPRAQGVITQYF. For the CDR3, the DNA is TGTGCCACCAGTGACCCTCGGGCCCAGGGGGTTATAACGCAGTATTTT. This chain uses TRBV24-1 with TRBJ2-7; TRBD1 agrees at 7 bases. The J call may be wrong; the DNA end is better matched by TRBJ2-3. The CDR3 runs to 16 residues. CDR1 and CDR2 (germline): KGHDR, SFDVKD.

V usage is TRBV4-2 and J usage is TRBJ1-6; D is perhaps TRBD1 (5 bases). Germline loops: CDR1 LGHNA, CDR2 YNFKEQ. The CDR3 is 14 residues long. The germline V and J ends were trimmed by 0 bases and 7 bases, with 7 bases remaining between them. CDR3 residues: CASSQEGGNSPLHF. The CDR3 DNA reads as TGTGCCAGCAGCCAAGAGGGGGGAAATTCACCCCTCCACTTT.

This clone has ten or more counts. The sample contains more than one DNA sequence encoding this CDR3. This chain links TRBV28 with TRBJ1-5; D may be TRBD1 (6 bases). The CDR3 loop spans 14 amino acids. Germline V gene sequence: CDR1 MDHEN, CDR2 SYDVKM. The V end was cut by 7 bases, the J end by 0 bases, with 10 bases between. This CDR3 is CASTQGFSNQPQHF. The CDR3 DNA is TGTGCCAGCACGCAGGGGTTTAGCAATCAGCCCCAGCATTTT.

The chain combines TRBV20-1 with TRBJ2-7; D unresolved. The germline gives CDR1 DFQATT, CDR2 SNEGSKA (reference sequence). The CDR3 loop spans 14 amino acids. With 2 bases removed from V and 4 bases from J, the gap between germline ends came to 15 bases. As DNA, the CDR3 is TGCAGTGCTAGATATCCTAGAGGAATGTACGAGCAGTACTTC. Its translation: CSARYPRGMYEQYF.

This clone was detected many times. The chain links TRBV18 to TRBJ2-1, with 10 bases lining up with TRBD1. J was trimmed by 4 bases and V by 1 base; bases with no gene match: 10. The CDR3 consists of 18 residues. Germline values: CDR1 KGHSH, CDR2 LQKENI. The CDR3 sequence is CASSPQGPGQGRYNEQFF. As DNA, the CDR3 is TGTGCCAGCTCACCACAGGGGCCGGGACAGGGGAGGTACAATGAGCAGTTCTTC.

This clone was recorded at least ten times. With a much larger clone just one base away, this may be a read error. The CDR3 coding sequence is TGTGCCAGCAGAGGACAGTGTGGTAATTCACCCCTCCACTTT. Amino acid sequence: CASRGQCGNSPLHF. V usage is TRBV27 and J usage is TRBJ1-6, with D maybe TRBD1 (6 bases). Germline values: CDR1 MNHEY, CDR2 SMNVEV (reference sequence). The CDR3 consists of 14 residues. The V end lost 6 bases, the J end lost 6 bases, and 12 bases lay between the germline ends.

The J gene is TRBJ2-5, the V gene TRBV20-1, with 14 bases aligning to TRBD2. This CDR3 contains 14 residues. After removal of 5 bases from V and 4 bases from J, the junction contained 3 bases not matched to a gene. Looked up from germline, CDR1 is DFQATT and CDR2 is SNEGSKA (reference sequence). The CDR3 is CSAGGTSGRETQYF. CDR3 nucleotides: TGCAGTGCTGGGGGGACTAGCGGGAGAGAGACCCAGTACTTC.

This clone was observed a handful of times. This may be a read error, as it is one base from a much larger clone. Additional DNA sequences in this sample encode the identical CDR3. The chain combines TRBV25-1 with TRBJ2-4; no reliable D call. V lost 9 bases and J lost 0, with 12 bases in between. This CDR3 comprises 14 residues. Germline V gives CDR1 MGHDK, CDR2 SYGVNS. CDR3 bases: TGTGCCAGTAGCCCCAGAGAAGCCAAAAACATTCAGTACTTC. Its translation is CASSPREAKNIQYF.

Ten or more counts support this clone. The V and J genes are TRBV6-2 or TRBV6-3 and TRBJ2-1; D possibly corresponds to TRBD2 (6 bases). The CDR3 has 11 residues. Germline CDR1 MNHEY, CDR2 SVGEGT. The CDR3, as DNA: TGTGCAACCCGGCGGGAAGATGAGCAGTTCTTC. Encoded protein: CATRREDEQFF.

The CDR3 loop reads CASIGQGNEKLFF. DNA for the CDR3: TGTGCCAGCATTGGACAGGGAAATGAAAAACTGTTTTTT. V gene TRBV12-3 or TRBV12-4 combines with J gene TRBJ1-4; TRBD1 matches 8 bases. Germline trimming cut 7 bases from V and 5 bases from J; bases unmatched to any gene: 3. The CDR3 loop spans 13 amino acids.

In this sample, this clone turned up many times. The chain recombines TRBV5-8 with TRBJ2-4; D possibly corresponds to TRBD1 (6 bases). CDR1 and CDR2 from the germline V gene are SGHTS and YDEGEE. V dropped 0 bases and J dropped 8 bases, with 9 bases sitting between them. This CDR3 contains 13 residues. CDR3 amino acids: CASSLDRADIQYF. As DNA, the CDR3 is TGTGCCAGCAGCTTGGACAGGGCGGACATTCAGTACTTC. The whole variable domain, filled in from reference TRBV5-8 and TRBJ2-4, reads EAGVTQSPTHLIKTRGQQATLRCSPISGHTSVYWYQQALGLGLQFLLWYDEGEERNRGNFPPRFSGRQFPNYSSELNVNALELEDSALYLCASSLDRADIQYFGAGTRLSVL.

This clone showed up many times. The chain carries TRBV9 and TRBJ2-7, with D possibly TRBD1 on 7 matching bases. The germline V gene has CDR1 SGDLS and CDR2 YYNGEE. Trimming removed 0 bases from V and 5 bases from J, with 15 bases in between. This CDR3 is 15 amino acids long. Written as DNA, the CDR3 is TGTGCCAGCAGCGTAGGACACAGGGGACTGGACGAGCAGTACTTC. Translation: CASSVGHRGLDEQYF.

Concerning this clone: This may stem from a read error, because a much larger clone lies one nucleotide away. The rearrangement uses TRBV5-1 and TRBJ1-1; D is perhaps TRBD1 (5 bases). Germline CDR1 reads SGHRS; CDR2 reads YFSETQ. CDR3 size: 16 residues. The CDR3 coding sequence is TGTGCCAGCAACTGGGGGAATCTCGTTGCCGACACTGAAGCTTTCTTT. This encodes CASNWGNLVADTEAFF.

In this sample, this clone turned up many times. The chain couples TRBV7-9 to TRBJ1-5; D is undetermined. Trimming removed 3 bases from V and 2 bases from J, with 14 bases in between. CDR1 and CDR2 (germline): SEHNR, FQNEAQ (reference sequence). CDR3 size: 16 residues. CDR3 loop: CASSFGTTSGNQPQHF. For the CDR3, the DNA is TGTGCCAGCAGCTTTGGAACAACTAGTGGCAATCAGCCCCAGCATTTT.

This clone was observed a few times. V usage is TRBV6-2 or TRBV6-3 and J usage is TRBJ1-4, with TRBD1 identical over 7 bases. The V and J ends lost 2 bases and 7 bases, in that order; junction bases with no gene match: 7. The V gene's germline CDR1 is MNHEY and CDR2 SVGEGT. This CDR3 is 15 amino acids long. CDR3 residues: CASSYPRQGSEKLFF. In DNA form, the CDR3 reads TGTGCCAGCAGTTACCCCCGACAGGGAAGTGAAAAACTGTTTTTT.